A selection of T cell receptor beta chains follows, all from one sample in a study of blood T cell repertoires in COVID-19. The assay was immunoSEQ multiplex PCR, and TCRdb's table has in-frame clones only and misses some. Among 65,000 to 70,000 clones listed, over 65% were seen once. Material: peripheral blood. The receptor set was obtained from a human donor in a cohort sampled during active COVID-19. CDR3s include the opening cysteine and the closing phenylalanine or tryptophan. The D gene is left open where the match is weak. Clone size is shown for a subset of rows, as once, few, many or a class of expanded clone.

cdr3_aa,cdr3_nt,clone_size,j_call,d_call,v_call
CASSARRSSGIYEQYF,TGTGCCAGCAGCGCCCGGAGGTCTAGCGGGATTTACGAGCAGTACTTC,NA,TRBJ2-7,TRBD2,TRBV9
CASRKGQGPETDPNEQFF,TGTGCCAGCAGGAAGGGGCAGGGCCCCGAAACAGACCCTAATGAGCAGTTCTTC,NA,TRBJ2-1,NA,TRBV21-1
CASSSASGKGQFF,TGTGCCAGCAGTTCAGCCTCGGGGAAGGGACAGTTCTTC,once,TRBJ2-1,NA,TRBV11-3
CASSQSGTGAEQFF,TGCGCCAGCAGCCAATCGGGGACAGGGGCTGAGCAGTTCTTC,NA,TRBJ2-1,TRBD1,TRBV4-1
CASSPGQNVNQPQHF,TGTGCCAGCAGTCCAGGACAAAACGTCAATCAGCCCCAGCATTTT,NA,TRBJ1-5,NA,TRBV6-6
CASSPHLGGQVDSNQPQHF,TGTGCCAGCAGTCCACATCTCGGGGGGCAAGTTGATAGCAATCAGCCCCAGCATTTT,NA,TRBJ1-5,NA,TRBV28
CATTTDNEQFF,TGTGCCACTACCACCGACAATGAGCAGTTCTTC,NA,TRBJ2-1,NA,TRBV10-3
CASSQVGTLNTGELFF,TGCGCCAGCAGCCAAGTTGGGACACTGAACACCGGGGAGCTGTTTTTT,NA,TRBJ2-2,NA,TRBV4-3
CASSLGTGRYGYTF,TGCGCCAGCAGCTTGGGGACAGGCCGCTATGGCTACACCTTC,NA,TRBJ1-2,TRBD1,TRBV5-1
CASSFTGNTGELFF,TGCGCCAGCAGCTTCACAGGGAACACCGGGGAGCTGTTTTTT,once,TRBJ2-2,NA,TRBV5-1
CAWSLGGRSTEAFF,TGTGCCTGGAGTTTGGGGGGTCGGTCCACTGAAGCTTTCTTT,NA,TRBJ1-1,NA,TRBV30
CASSDPVGQGYSNQPQHF,TGTGCCAGCAGTGACCCCGTTGGACAGGGATATAGCAATCAGCCCCAGCATTTT,NA,TRBJ1-5,TRBD1,TRBV6-2/TRBV6-3
CASSLGTGGYEQYF,TGTGCCAGCTCACTGGGGACAGGGGGCTACGAGCAGTACTTC,few,TRBJ2-7,TRBD1,TRBV18
CASSPDRNTDTQYF,TGTGCCAGCAGCCCTGACAGAAACACAGATACGCAGTATTTT,once,TRBJ2-3,NA,TRBV7-2
CAISENRDGNSPLHF,TGTGCCATCAGTGAGAACAGGGACGGTAATTCACCCCTCCACTTT,NA,TRBJ1-6,NA,TRBV10-3
CAWSVPRVDNSPLHF,TGTGCCTGGAGTGTACCCAGGGTGGATAATTCACCCCTCCACTTT,few,TRBJ1-6,NA,TRBV30
CSVEGGPPTDTQYF,TGCAGCGTTGAAGGTGGCCCTCCCACAGATACGCAGTATTTT,NA,TRBJ2-3,NA,TRBV29-1
CASSLEDRDTEAFF,TGTGCCAGCAGCTTGGAAGACAGGGACACTGAAGCTTTCTTT,once,TRBJ1-1,TRBD1,TRBV5-8
CASSVARGTQETQYF,TGTGCCAGCAGCGTAGCACGAGGGACTCAAGAGACCCAGTACTTC,NA,TRBJ2-5,NA,TRBV9
CASSLVEGMNTEAFF,TGTGCCAGCAGCTTAGTAGAGGGTATGAACACTGAAGCTTTCTTT,few,TRBJ1-1,NA,TRBV7-9
CAAGRDRSLYGYTF,TGTGCCGCCGGACGGGACAGGAGTCTCTATGGCTACACCTTC,NA,TRBJ1-2,TRBD1,TRBV19
CASSLGGQLELFF,TGTGCCAGCAGCTTAGGGGGACAGTTGGAACTGTTTTTT,few,TRBJ1-4,TRBD1,TRBV11-2
CASSPAGGDSETQYF,TGCGCCAGCAGCCCCGCCGGAGGGGATTCAGAGACCCAGTACTTC,NA,TRBJ2-5,NA,TRBV5-1
CASSQVGGTDTQYF,TGCGCCAGCAGCCAAGTCGGAGGAACAGATACGCAGTATTTT,NA,TRBJ2-3,NA,TRBV4-3
CASSSGQGRSQETQYF,TGTGCCAGCAGTTCTGGACAGGGACGAAGCCAAGAGACCCAGTACTTC,NA,TRBJ2-5,TRBD1,TRBV28
CASSVHAPLSGGAYEQFF,TGTGCCAGCAGCGTCCATGCGCCCCTTAGCGGGGGGGCCTATGAGCAGTTCTTC,NA,TRBJ2-1,TRBD2,TRBV9
CASSYRQRGGTHEQYF,TGTGCCAGCAGTTACCGCCAGCGGGGGGGGACACACGAGCAGTACTTC,NA,TRBJ2-7,TRBD2,TRBV6-2/TRBV6-3
CANSGTSGVSDTQYF,TGTGCCAACTCCGGGACTAGCGGGGTATCAGATACGCAGTATTTT,NA,TRBJ2-3,TRBD2,TRBV10-3
CASREGVWGDYEQYF,TGTGCCAGCAGAGAAGGGGTTTGGGGGGACTACGAGCAGTACTTC,NA,TRBJ2-7,NA,TRBV2
CASSVDRGYQETQYF,TGTGCCAGTAGTGTCGACAGGGGGTACCAAGAGACCCAGTACTTC,NA,TRBJ2-5,TRBD1,TRBV19
CASSPAAGGSYEQYF,TGCGCCAGCAGCCCTGCGGCGGGAGGTTCCTACGAGCAGTACTTC,few,TRBJ2-7,TRBD2,TRBV5-1
CASTKAASGSTGELFF,TGTGCCAGCACGAAGGCGGCTAGCGGGAGCACCGGGGAGCTGTTTTTT,NA,TRBJ2-2,TRBD2,TRBV9
CASSQDRENEQFF,TGTGCCAGCTCACAAGACAGGGAGAATGAGCAGTTCTTC,few,TRBJ2-1,TRBD1,TRBV18
CASSVSQNQPQHF,TGTGCCAGCAGTGTCAGTCAGAATCAGCCCCAGCATTTT,NA,TRBJ1-5,NA,TRBV12-3/TRBV12-4
CASSPTLLNHYGYTF,TGTGCCAGCTCACCAACTCTTCTCAATCACTATGGCTACACCTTC,NA,TRBJ1-2,NA,TRBV18
CASSRASSQSTDTQYF,TGCGCCAGCAGCCGTGCTTCTAGCCAAAGCACAGATACGCAGTATTTT,NA,TRBJ2-3,NA,TRBV5-1
CASSLAGDSNQPQHF,TGCGCCAGCAGCTTGGCCGGAGATAGCAATCAGCCCCAGCATTTT,NA,TRBJ1-5,NA,TRBV5-1
CATSRIEGARRNTIYF,TGTGCCACCAGCAGAATTGAGGGGGCCAGGCGAAACACCATATATTTT,NA,TRBJ1-3,TRBD1,TRBV15
CASRTGAGIPNNEQFF,TGTGCCAGTAGGACAGGAGCGGGGATACCAAACAATGAGCAGTTCTTC,once,TRBJ2-1,NA,TRBV19
CSVDRENTGELFF,TGCAGCGTTGATCGGGAGAACACCGGGGAGCTGTTTTTT,NA,TRBJ2-2,NA,TRBV29-1
CASSQRLGAHGNEQFF,TGCGCCAGCAGCCAGAGGTTAGGGGCGCATGGGAATGAGCAGTTCTTC,NA,TRBJ2-1,NA,TRBV4-1
CASSGGQGTSPLHF,TGTGCCAGCAGCGGTGGACAGGGGACTTCACCCCTCCACTTT,NA,TRBJ1-6,TRBD1,TRBV2
CATRGGNNEQFF,TGTGCCACCAGGGGGGGTAACAATGAGCAGTTCTTC,NA,TRBJ2-1,NA,TRBV24-1
CASSIQGPTGAFF,TGTGCCAGTAGTATCCAGGGGCCAACGGGAGCTTTCTTT,few,TRBJ1-1,NA,TRBV19
CASSQPGTSYNEQFF,TGTGCCAGCAGTCAGCCCGGGACATCCTACAATGAGCAGTTCTTC,NA,TRBJ2-1,NA,TRBV7-2
CASSSRPGQEVPEQFF,TGTGCCAGCAGTTCCCGACCGGGACAAGAGGTCCCTGAGCAGTTCTTC,NA,TRBJ2-1,NA,TRBV6-6
CATKGDYGYTF,TGTGCTACCAAGGGGGACTATGGCTACACCTTC,NA,TRBJ1-2,NA,TRBV24-1
CASSLVAGTIETYEQYF,TGTGCCAGCAGCTTAGTGGCTGGGACAATTGAGACCTACGAGCAGTACTTC,NA,TRBJ2-7,NA,TRBV7-2
CASSLGLAGPTDTQYF,TGTGCCAGCAGTTTAGGACTAGCGGGACCCACAGATACGCAGTATTTT,few,TRBJ2-3,TRBD2,TRBV28